This T cell receptor (beta chain) derives from a study of T cell responses to AZD1222 COVID-19 vaccine (dated by TCRdb to the early 2020s). Some background on the complete study: TCR sequencing covered fewer than 250 trial participants: about 210 given two doses of AZD1222 and 26 given two doses of MenACWY control vaccine. Trial participants were enrolled by age into 18-55, 56-69 and 70-plus year subgroups, with roughly 160, 29 and 62 TCR-sequenced participants respectively.

The meaning of the sample's time point label: about 28 days (+/-7) after the second vaccine dose. AZD1222 recipients with second doses at about 4 weeks or about 12 weeks were pooled, because spike-specific TCR depth and breadth did not differ between schedules. Vaccinee samples were obtained from the UK trials COV001 and COV002, which included a single-blind randomized controlled phase 2/3 trial of AZD1222 (ChAdOx1 nCoV-19) in healthy adults. For TCRbeta chain sequencing, PBMC samples from trial participants were taken at day 0 and at day 28 after the second dose. This clone has only one observation. No cognate antigen has been identified for it. It has no much larger one-base neighbor in the sample; base qualities were not kept. What the authors observed across the whole study: In the small 56-69-year group, the increase in depth fell short of significance, most likely because of low power. After two AZD1222 doses, spike-specific TCR breadth and depth were significantly higher than at day 0 and than in MenACWY recipients. Only five or six AZD1222 recipients were SARS-CoV-2 seropositive at baseline, limiting conclusions about previously exposed vaccinees. Most participants were white British and females outnumbered males, and the authors suggested that clonal diversity may have been underestimated. Reportedly, almost half of the unique spike-specific TCRs recognized epitopes lying outside the regions that are mutated in the B.1.351 and B.1.1.7 variants. The vaccine-associated CD4 TCRs covered the entire spike protein, and the dominant responses fell in regions 160-218 and 743-854. Because no samples from the day 14 peak response were available, repertoires could be characterized only after the peak T cell response.

The CDR3 regions of human TCRbeta chains were analyzed by immunosequencing. In the source study's methods: Repertoire TCRs were matched against a reference library of SARS-CoV-2-specific TCRs generated with the MIRA antigen-specificity platform. Breadth was defined as the fraction of unique TCRs that were SARS-CoV-2-associated, and depth was defined as the fraction of total T cells that were SARS-CoV-2-associated. Each spike-specific TCR was assigned to its reactive spike region and to a CD4 or CD8 class using the MIRA data. Log10-transformed breadth and depth values were compared by one-way ANOVA with Sidak's multiple comparisons tests. The table comes from immuneACCESS by way of TCRdb, which keeps in-frame sequences with V and J called. Part of the clones is missing from these tables; in studies checked, under half for an unresolved V gene and the rest for unknown reasons. V, J and clone size were drawn from that table, and D and trimming were deduced from the DNA. In this sample the table shows approximately 80,000 clones, approximately 90% of which occur a single time. Around 3.4% of the sample goes to the ten largest clones.

The input for sequencing was peripheral blood, taken 28 days after the second AZD1222 dose. This TCR derives from an adult who received the AZD1222 COVID-19 vaccine.

CDR3 sequence: CASSWGTDTQYF. The bases are TGTGCCAGCAGTTGGGGCACAGATACGCAGTATTTT. The chain uses TRBV7-9 and TRBJ2-3; no D gene call is confident. Based on the germline V gene (reference sequence), the CDR1 and CDR2 sequences are SEHNR and FQNEAQ. The CDR3 has 12 amino acids, counting the end cysteine and phenylalanine. The sequence is cut down to CDR3 DNA, 36 bases in frame from base 1. The junction shows trimming of 6 bases on V and 1 base on J, plus 5 bases between the germline ends. Reference TRBV7-9 and TRBJ2-3 genes cover what lies past the CDR3, so the full variable domain is DTGVSQNPRHKITKRGQNVTFRCDPISEHNRLYWYRQTLGQGPEFLTYFQNEAQLEKSRLLSDRFSAERPKGSFSTLEIQRTEQGDSAMYLCASSWGTDTQYFGPGTRLTVL.